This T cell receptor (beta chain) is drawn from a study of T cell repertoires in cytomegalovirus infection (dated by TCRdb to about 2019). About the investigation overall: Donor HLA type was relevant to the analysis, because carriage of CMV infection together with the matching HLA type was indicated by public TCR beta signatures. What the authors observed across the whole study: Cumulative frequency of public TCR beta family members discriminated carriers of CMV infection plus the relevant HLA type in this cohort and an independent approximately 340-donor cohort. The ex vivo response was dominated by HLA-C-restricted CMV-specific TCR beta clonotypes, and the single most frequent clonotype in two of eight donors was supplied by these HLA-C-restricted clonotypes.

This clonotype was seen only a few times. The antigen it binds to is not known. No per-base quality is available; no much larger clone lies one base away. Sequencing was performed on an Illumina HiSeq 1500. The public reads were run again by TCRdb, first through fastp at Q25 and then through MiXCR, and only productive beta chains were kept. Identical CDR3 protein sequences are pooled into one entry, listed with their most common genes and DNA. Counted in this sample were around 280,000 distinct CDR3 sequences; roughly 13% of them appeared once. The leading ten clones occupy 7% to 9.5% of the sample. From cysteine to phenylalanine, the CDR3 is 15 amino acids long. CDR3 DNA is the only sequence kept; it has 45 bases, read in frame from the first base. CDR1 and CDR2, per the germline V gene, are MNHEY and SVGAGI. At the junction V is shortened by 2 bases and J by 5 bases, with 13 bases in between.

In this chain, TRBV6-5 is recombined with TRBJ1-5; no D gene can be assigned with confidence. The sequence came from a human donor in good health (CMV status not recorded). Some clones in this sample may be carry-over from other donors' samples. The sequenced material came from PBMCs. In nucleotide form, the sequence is TGTGCCAGCAGTTACAGCGGTATCAAAGATCAGCCCCAGCATTTT. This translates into CASSYSGIKDQPQHF.